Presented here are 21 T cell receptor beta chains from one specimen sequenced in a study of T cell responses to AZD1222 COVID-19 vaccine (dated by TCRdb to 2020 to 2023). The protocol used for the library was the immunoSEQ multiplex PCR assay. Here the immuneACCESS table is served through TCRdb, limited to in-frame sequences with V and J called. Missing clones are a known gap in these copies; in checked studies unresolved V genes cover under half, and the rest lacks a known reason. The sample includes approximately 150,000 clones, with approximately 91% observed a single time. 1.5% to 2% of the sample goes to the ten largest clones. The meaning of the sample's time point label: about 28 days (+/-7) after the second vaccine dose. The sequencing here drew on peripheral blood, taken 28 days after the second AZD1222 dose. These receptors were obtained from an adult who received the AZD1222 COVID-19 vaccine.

The CDR3 DNA follows: TGTGCCTTGAATTGGGCCCCTTCGGGTAATGAAAAACTGTTTTTT. The encoded protein is CALNWAPSGNEKLFF. V gene TRBV30 combines with J gene TRBJ1-4, with D uncertain. The V gene lost 7 bases and the J gene lost 4 bases, with 19 bases spanning the gap. The V gene's germline CDR1 is GTSNPN and CDR2 SVGIG (reference sequence). The CDR3 is 15 residues long.

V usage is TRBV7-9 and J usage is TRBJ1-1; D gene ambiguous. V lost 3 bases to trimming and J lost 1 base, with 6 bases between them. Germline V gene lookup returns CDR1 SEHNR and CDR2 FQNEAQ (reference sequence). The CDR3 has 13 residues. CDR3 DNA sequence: TGTGCCAGCAGCTTCCCGGGGAACACTGAAGCTTTCTTT. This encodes CASSFPGNTEAFF. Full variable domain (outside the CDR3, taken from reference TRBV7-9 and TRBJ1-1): DTGVSQNPRHKITKRGQNVTFRCDPISEHNRLYWYRQTLGQGPEFLTYFQNEAQLEKSRLLSDRFSAERPKGSFSTLEIQRTEQGDSAMYLCASSFPGNTEAFFGQGTRLTVV.

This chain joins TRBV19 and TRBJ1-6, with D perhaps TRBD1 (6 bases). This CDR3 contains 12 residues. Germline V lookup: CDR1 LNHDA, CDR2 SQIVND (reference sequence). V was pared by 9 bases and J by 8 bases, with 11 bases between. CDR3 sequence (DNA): TGTGCCAGCAGGGGTCCCGATTCACCCCTCCACTTT. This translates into CASRGPDSPLHF.

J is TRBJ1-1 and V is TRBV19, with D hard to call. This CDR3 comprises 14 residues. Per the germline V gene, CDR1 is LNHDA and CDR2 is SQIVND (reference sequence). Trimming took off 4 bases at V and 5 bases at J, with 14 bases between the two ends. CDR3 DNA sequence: TGTGCCAGTAGTACGCCGGGCGGAGGAACTGAAGCTTTCTTT. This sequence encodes CASSTPGGGTEAFF.

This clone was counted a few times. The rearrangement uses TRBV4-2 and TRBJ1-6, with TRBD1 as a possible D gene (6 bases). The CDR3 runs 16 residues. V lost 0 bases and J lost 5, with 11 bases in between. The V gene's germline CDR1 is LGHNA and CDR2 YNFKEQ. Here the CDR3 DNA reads TGTGCCAGCAGCCAAGATTGGACAGCTAATAATTCACCCCTCCACTTT. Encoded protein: CASSQDWTANNSPLHF.

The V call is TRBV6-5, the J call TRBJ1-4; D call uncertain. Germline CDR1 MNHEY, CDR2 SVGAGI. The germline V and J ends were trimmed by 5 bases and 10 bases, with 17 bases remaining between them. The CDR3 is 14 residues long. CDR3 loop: CASSQEALRGKLFF. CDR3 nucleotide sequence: TGTGCCAGCAGTCAGGAAGCCCTCCGGGGAAAACTGTTTTTT.

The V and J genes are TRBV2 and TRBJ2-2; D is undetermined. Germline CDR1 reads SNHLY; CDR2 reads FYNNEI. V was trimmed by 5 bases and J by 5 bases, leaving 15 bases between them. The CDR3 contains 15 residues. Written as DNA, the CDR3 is TGTGCCAGCAGTCGGACGGTCGGAAGTACCGGGGAGCTGTTTTTT. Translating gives CASSRTVGSTGELFF. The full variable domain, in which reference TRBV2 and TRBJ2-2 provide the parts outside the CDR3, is EPEVTQTPSHQVTQMGQEVILRCVPISNHLYFYWYRQILGQKVEFLVSFYNNEISEKSEIFDDQFSVERPDGSNFTLKIRSTKLEDSAMYFCASSRTVGSTGELFFGEGSRLTVL.

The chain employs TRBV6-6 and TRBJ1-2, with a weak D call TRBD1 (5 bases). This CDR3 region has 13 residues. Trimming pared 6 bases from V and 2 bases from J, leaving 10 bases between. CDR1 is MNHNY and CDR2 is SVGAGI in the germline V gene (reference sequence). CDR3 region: CASRPSGNYGYTF. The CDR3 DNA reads TGTGCCAGCAGACCTTCAGGGAACTATGGCTACACCTTC.

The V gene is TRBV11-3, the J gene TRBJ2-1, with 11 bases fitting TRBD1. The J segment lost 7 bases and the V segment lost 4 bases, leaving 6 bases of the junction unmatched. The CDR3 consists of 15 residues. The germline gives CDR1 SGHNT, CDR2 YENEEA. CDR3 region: CASSSGQGAFNEQFF. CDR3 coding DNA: TGTGCCAGCAGCTCAGGACAGGGGGCGTTTAATGAGCAGTTCTTC.

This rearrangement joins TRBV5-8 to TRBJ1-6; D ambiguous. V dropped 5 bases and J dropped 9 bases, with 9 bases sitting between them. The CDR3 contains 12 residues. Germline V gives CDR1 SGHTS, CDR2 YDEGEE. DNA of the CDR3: TGTGCCAGCAGTTATGGGCGTTCACCCCTCCACTTT. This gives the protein CASSYGRSPLHF. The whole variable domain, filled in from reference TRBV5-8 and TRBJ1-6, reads EAGVTQSPTHLIKTRGQQATLRCSPISGHTSVYWYQQALGLGLQFLLWYDEGEERNRGNFPPRFSGRQFPNYSSELNVNALELEDSALYLCASSYGRSPLHFGNGTRLTVT.

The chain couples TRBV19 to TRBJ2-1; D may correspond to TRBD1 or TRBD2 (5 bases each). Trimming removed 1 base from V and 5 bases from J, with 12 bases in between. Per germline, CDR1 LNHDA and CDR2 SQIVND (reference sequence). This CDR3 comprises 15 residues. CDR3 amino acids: CASSIVAGTNNEQFF. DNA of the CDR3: TGTGCCAGTAGTATAGTCGCCGGGACCAACAATGAGCAGTTCTTC. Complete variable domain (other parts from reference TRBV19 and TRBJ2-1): DGGITQSPKYLFRKEGQNVTLSCEQNLNHDAMYWYRQDPGQGLRLIYYSQIVNDFQKGDIAEGYSVSREKKESFPLTVTSAQKNPTAFYLCASSIVAGTNNEQFFGPGTRLTVL.

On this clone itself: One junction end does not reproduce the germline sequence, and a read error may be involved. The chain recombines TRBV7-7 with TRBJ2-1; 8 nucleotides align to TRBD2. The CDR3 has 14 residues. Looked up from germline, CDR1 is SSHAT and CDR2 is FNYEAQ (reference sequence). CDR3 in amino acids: CASSLAGTTNEQFF. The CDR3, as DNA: TGTGCTAGCAGCTTAGCGGGGACTACCAATGAGCAGTTCTTC.

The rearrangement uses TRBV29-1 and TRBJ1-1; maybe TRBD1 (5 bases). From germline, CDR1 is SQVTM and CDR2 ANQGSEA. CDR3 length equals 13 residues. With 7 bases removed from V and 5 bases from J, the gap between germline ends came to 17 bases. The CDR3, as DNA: TGCAGCGATTCTCAGGGTAAGGGGACTGAAGCTTTCTTT. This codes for CSDSQGKGTEAFF.

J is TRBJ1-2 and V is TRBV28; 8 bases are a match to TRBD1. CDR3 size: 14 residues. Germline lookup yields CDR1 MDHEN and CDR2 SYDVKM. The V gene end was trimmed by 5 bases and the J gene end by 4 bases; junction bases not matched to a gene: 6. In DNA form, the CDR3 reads TGTGCCAGCAGTCTAGGACAGGGAGCCTATGGCTACACCTTC. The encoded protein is CASSLGQGAYGYTF.

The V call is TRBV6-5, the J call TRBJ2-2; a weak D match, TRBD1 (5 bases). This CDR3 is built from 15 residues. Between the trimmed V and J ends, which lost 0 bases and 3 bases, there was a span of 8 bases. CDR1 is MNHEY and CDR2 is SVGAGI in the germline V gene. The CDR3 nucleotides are TGTGCCAGCAGTTACTCGGACACATACACCGGGGAGCTGTTTTTT. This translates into CASSYSDTYTGELFF.

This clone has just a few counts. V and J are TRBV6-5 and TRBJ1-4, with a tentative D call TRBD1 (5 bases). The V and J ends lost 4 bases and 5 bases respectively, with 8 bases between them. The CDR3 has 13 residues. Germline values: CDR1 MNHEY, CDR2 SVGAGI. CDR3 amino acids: CASSLTANEKLFF. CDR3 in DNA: TGTGCCAGCAGTTTGACAGCGAATGAAAAACTGTTTTTT.

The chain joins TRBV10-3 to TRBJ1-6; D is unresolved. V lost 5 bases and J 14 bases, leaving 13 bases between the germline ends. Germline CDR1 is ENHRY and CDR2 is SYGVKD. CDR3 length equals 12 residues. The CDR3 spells CAISPALGSLHF. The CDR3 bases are TGTGCCATCAGTCCGGCTTTAGGATCCCTCCACTTT.

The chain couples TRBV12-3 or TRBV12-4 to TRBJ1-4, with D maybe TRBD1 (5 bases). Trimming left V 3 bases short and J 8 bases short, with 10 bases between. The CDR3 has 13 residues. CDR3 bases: TGTGCCAGCAGTTTTGGGGCCGTGGAAAAACTGTTTTTT. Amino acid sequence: CASSFGAVEKLFF.

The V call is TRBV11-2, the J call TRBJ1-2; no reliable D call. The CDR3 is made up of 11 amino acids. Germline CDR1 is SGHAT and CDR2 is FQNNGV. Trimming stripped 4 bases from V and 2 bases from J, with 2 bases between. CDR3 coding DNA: TGTGCCAGCAGCTCAAACTATGGCTACACCTTC. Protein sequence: CASSSNYGYTF.

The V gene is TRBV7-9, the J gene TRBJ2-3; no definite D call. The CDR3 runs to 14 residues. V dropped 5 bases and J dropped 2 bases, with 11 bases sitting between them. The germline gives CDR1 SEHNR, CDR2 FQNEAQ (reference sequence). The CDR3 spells CASSPFGFTDTQYF. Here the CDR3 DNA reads TGTGCCAGCAGCCCGTTTGGGTTCACAGATACGCAGTATTTT.

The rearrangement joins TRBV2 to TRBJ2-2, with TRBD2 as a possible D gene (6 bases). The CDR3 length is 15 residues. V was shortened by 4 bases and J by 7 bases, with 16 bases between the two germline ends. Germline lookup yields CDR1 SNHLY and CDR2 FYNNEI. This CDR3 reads CASSALGREVGELFF. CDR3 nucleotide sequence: TGTGCCAGCAGTGCTTTGGGAAGGGAGGTCGGGGAGCTGTTTTTT. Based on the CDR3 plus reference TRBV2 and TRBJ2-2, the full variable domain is EPEVTQTPSHQVTQMGQEVILRCVPISNHLYFYWYRQILGQKVEFLVSFYNNEISEKSEIFDDQFSVERPDGSNFTLKIRSTKLEDSAMYFCASSALGREVGELFFGEGSRLTVL.